This TCR beta chain derives from a study of T cell repertoires in cytomegalovirus infection. Across the study: Recently described HLA-C-restricted plus well-studied HLA-B-restricted CMV epitopes were used. Study-wide results and caveats: Summed frequency of public TCR beta families distinguished CMV carriers with the relevant HLA. HLA-C-restricted CMV clonotypes gave the most frequent clonotype in two of eight donors.

TCRdb used MiXCR to reprocess the reads, holding one entry per CDR3 protein. Of hundreds of thousands of distinct CDR3 sequences in the sample, approximately 32% were seen once. CDR1 and CDR2 from the germline V gene are LNHDA and SQIVND (reference sequence). This CDR3 contains 15 residues. Deletions cut 2 bases from V and 1 base from J, with 8 bases between. About this clonotype itself: Antigen: not known.

The source is a human donor in good health (CMV status not recorded). Some clones in this sample may be carry-over from other donors' samples. Specimen: cultured CD8+ T cells from PBMCs, collected from culture after CMV antigen stimulation. This rearrangement joins TRBV19 to TRBJ2-2; D possibly corresponds to TRBD2 (5 bases). In DNA, the CDR3 is TGTGCCAGTAGTATAAGCGGACTGAACACCGGGGAGCTGTTTTTT. Protein sequence: CASSISGLNTGELFF.